A single sample is the source of the 22 T cell receptor beta chains below, sequenced in a study of blood T cell repertoires in COVID-19. Profiled with immunoSEQ multiplex PCR; TCRdb holds only in-frame clones, not every one. The sample contains 150,000 to 200,000 clones, 86% of which appear only once. Material for sequencing was peripheral blood. The receptors derive from a woman aged 60-75 years with COVID-19, enrolled during active disease.

The chain uses TRBV19 and TRBJ2-1; 14 bases match TRBD2. This CDR3 comprises 15 residues. Germline CDR1 LNHDA, CDR2 SQIVND (reference sequence). V was clipped by 7 bases and J by 7 bases; unmatched bases: 6. CDR3 nucleotides: TGTGCCAGTATCCCCGGGACTAGCGGGAGTAATGAGCAGTTCTTC. Translation: CASIPGTSGSNEQFF.

The chain recombines TRBV15 with TRBJ1-5; 8 nucleotides line up with TRBD1. In germline, CDR1 is LNHNV, CDR2 YYDKDF (reference sequence). The CDR3 is 16 amino acids. J lost 9 bases, V lost 0 bases, and 10 bases had no gene match. The CDR3 DNA sequence: TGTGCCACCAGCAGAGATCACCAGGGGGCCCAAGGGCCCCAGCATTTT. As protein: CATSRDHQGAQGPQHF.

V and J are TRBV2 and TRBJ2-5; 8 bases agree with TRBD1. J was trimmed by 2 bases and V by 6 bases; bases with no gene match: 8. Germline-derived CDR1 and CDR2 are SNHLY and FYNNEI. CDR3 length: 15 amino acids. CDR3 in amino acids: CASRADRGRQETQYF. CDR3 in DNA: TGTGCCAGCAGGGCTGACAGGGGTAGGCAAGAGACCCAGTACTTC.

The V gene is TRBV29-1, the J gene TRBJ2-7, with a tentative D call TRBD2 (7 bases). CDR1 SQVTM and CDR2 ANQGSEA come from the germline V gene. V was trimmed by 6 bases and J by 8 bases, leaving 14 bases between them. This CDR3 is 11 amino acids long. CDR3: CSVGEGVKQYF. CDR3 coding DNA: TGCAGCGTGGGGGAGGGGGTGAAGCAGTACTTC.

V and J are TRBV29-1 and TRBJ2-3; D perhaps matches TRBD1 (6 bases). V was shortened by 2 bases and J by 6 bases, with 9 bases between the two germline ends. From germline, CDR1 is SQVTM and CDR2 ANQGSEA. The CDR3 loop spans 12 amino acids. Here the CDR3 reads CSVEWGRDTQYF. The DNA of the CDR3 is TGCAGCGTTGAATGGGGGCGTGATACGCAGTATTTT.

The V and J genes are TRBV5-1 and TRBJ2-1; D ambiguous. The germline gives CDR1 SGHRS, CDR2 YFSETQ. Trimming pared 3 bases from V and 9 bases from J, leaving 19 bases between. The CDR3 loop spans 15 amino acids. The CDR3 DNA follows: TGCGCCAGCAGCTCCGAGGTCGCGGAGTTCGTTGAGCAGTTCTTC. It is translated as CASSSEVAEFVEQFF.

The V call is TRBV29-1, the J call TRBJ2-1, with 7 bases aligning to TRBD1. This CDR3 comprises 14 residues. The germline V gene has CDR1 SQVTM and CDR2 ANQGSEA. V gave up 6 bases and J gave up 0 bases; unmatched junction bases: 5. The CDR3: CSVNDRASYNEQFF. The CDR3 DNA sequence: TGCAGCGTGAACGACAGGGCCTCCTACAATGAGCAGTTCTTC.

This chain's CDR3 is CAWSVRPSDEQFF. CDR3 bases: TGTGCCTGGAGTGTAAGGCCTAGCGATGAGCAGTTCTTC. This chain joins TRBV30 and TRBJ2-1; tentative D call: TRBD2 (6 bases). Trimming took off 0 bases at V and 8 bases at J, with 11 bases between the two ends. In germline, CDR1 is GTSNPN, CDR2 SVGIG (reference sequence). The CDR3 extends over 13 amino acids.

The chain has TRBV11-3 and TRBJ2-5; TRBD2 matches at 9 bases. This CDR3 has 15 amino acids. Unmatched junction bases numbered 8, after V lost 5 bases and J lost 4 bases. CDR1 and CDR2 (germline): SGHNT, YENEEA. CDR3 sequence reads: CASSRSGSTAETQYF. In DNA form, the CDR3 reads TGTGCCAGCAGCCGTAGCGGGAGTACGGCAGAGACCCAGTACTTC.

The chain joins TRBV5-1 to TRBJ1-1; D is unclear. The CDR3 is 13 amino acids. CDR1 and CDR2 from the germline V gene are SGHRS and YFSETQ. V lost 4 bases to trimming and J lost 1 base, with 8 bases between them. CDR3 nucleotide sequence: TGCGCCAGCAGCCTCAGTCCGAACACTGAAGCTTTCTTT. Translation gives CASSLSPNTEAFF.

V gene TRBV7-2 combines with J gene TRBJ1-2; 9 bases match TRBD1. CDR1 and CDR2 from the germline V gene are SGHTA and FQGNSA. Germline trimming cut 5 bases from V and 5 bases from J; bases unmatched to any gene: 9. The length of the CDR3 is 15 residues. CDR3 coding DNA: TGTGCCAGCAGCCCCGGGGGACAGGGCGTATATGGCTACACCTTC. Residues: CASSPGGQGVYGYTF.

This clone was detected a few times. This chain links TRBV29-1 with TRBJ1-1; 10 bases agree with TRBD1. Per the germline V gene, CDR1 is SQVTM and CDR2 is ANQGSEA. The trim removed 8 bases at V and 5 bases at J, leaving 8 bases unmatched. CDR3 size: 13 residues. This CDR3 is CSTRTGGRTEAFF. CDR3 in DNA: TGCAGCACCCGGACAGGGGGGCGGACTGAAGCTTTCTTT.

V usage is TRBV6-5 and J usage is TRBJ1-1; no clear D. Germline V gene data show CDR1 as MNHEY and CDR2 as SVGAGI. This CDR3 spans 15 amino acids. Trimming left V 0 bases short and J 3 bases short, with 11 bases between. The CDR3: CASSYSRTEYTEAFF. In DNA form, the CDR3 reads TGTGCCAGCAGTTACTCCCGAACAGAGTACACTGAAGCTTTCTTT.

The chain combines TRBV18 with TRBJ2-7; 7 nucleotides match TRBD2. V trimming: 2 bases; J trimming: 3 bases; junction bases outside the gene matches: 1. The CDR3 spans 13 residues. Germline CDR1 KGHSH, CDR2 LQKENI. The CDR3 region is CASSPGLDYEQYF. Written as DNA, the CDR3 is TGTGCCAGCTCACCAGGACTAGACTACGAGCAGTACTTC.

This CDR3 is CASSLGTSNTEAFF. CDR3 DNA: TGTGCCAGCAGCTTAGGGACATCCAACACTGAAGCTTTCTTT. The V gene is TRBV7-2, the J gene TRBJ1-1, with TRBD1 as a possible D gene (5 bases). The V end was cut by 1 base, the J end by 2 bases, with 8 bases between. This CDR3 has 14 amino acids. The germline CDR1 and CDR2 sequences are SGHTA and FQGNSA.

The chain combines TRBV6-5 with TRBJ2-4; TRBD1 might be the D (5 bases). V was clipped by 5 bases and J by 0 bases, with 8 bases between them. The CDR3 has 14 amino acids. Germline V lookup: CDR1 MNHEY, CDR2 SVGAGI. The CDR3 nucleotides read TGTGCCAGCAGTAGACAGCTAGCCAAAAACATTCAGTACTTC. As protein: CASSRQLAKNIQYF.

The chain employs TRBV10-3 and TRBJ2-2; tentative D call: TRBD2 (5 bases). V lost 5 bases, J lost 0 bases, and 10 bases lay in between. The germline CDR1 and CDR2 sequences are ENHRY and SYGVKD. The CDR3 loop spans 15 amino acids. The DNA of the CDR3 is TGTGCCATCAGTAGAGCCGGGACGAACACCGGGGAGCTGTTTTTT. It codes for CAISRAGTNTGELFF.

A few counts support this clone. The V and J genes are TRBV4-2 and TRBJ1-5, with 7 bases that match TRBD1. The CDR3 loop spans 16 amino acids. Trimming took 0 bases from V and 6 from J; bases not matched to a gene: 8. CDR1 and CDR2 from the germline V gene are LGHNA and YNFKEQ. CDR3 region: CASSQDLQGDTQPQHF. In DNA form, the CDR3 reads TGTGCCAGCAGCCAAGATCTTCAGGGGGATACTCAGCCCCAGCATTTT.

This clone turned up a few times. The chain recombines TRBV10-3 with TRBJ1-1; tentatively, D is TRBD1 (5 bases). Trimming removed 3 bases at V and 5 bases at J, with 13 bases between. The CDR3 runs 14 residues. CDR1 is ENHRY and CDR2 is SYGVKD in the germline V gene. The CDR3 DNA follows: TGTGCCATCAGTGAAACAGGCAGCGGGACTGAAGCTTTCTTT. This translates into CAISETGSGTEAFF.

V and J are TRBV30 and TRBJ1-5; the D gene is possibly TRBD1 (6 bases). This CDR3 spans 15 amino acids. V was pared by 2 bases and J by 0 bases, with 11 bases between. CDR1 is GTSNPN and CDR2 is SVGIG in the germline V gene (reference sequence). CDR3 in DNA: TGTGCCTGGAGTCGGGGGGCGGATAGCAATCAGCCCCAGCATTTT. Amino acid sequence: CAWSRGADSNQPQHF.

The chain is built from TRBV9 and TRBJ1-5; D is unclear. Trimming took 4 bases from V and 8 from J, leaving 22 bases between them. The germline V gene has CDR1 SGDLS and CDR2 YYNGEE. The CDR3 loop spans 16 amino acids. This CDR3 reads CASSPGSSALVEPQHF. Here the CDR3 DNA reads TGTGCCAGCAGCCCCGGGTCCTCGGCTTTGGTGGAGCCCCAGCATTTT.

This chain joins TRBV5-1 and TRBJ2-1, with 10 bases identical to TRBD2. The CDR3 extends over 17 amino acids. The germline V gene has CDR1 SGHRS and CDR2 YFSETQ. Losses at the gene ends were 4 bases for V and 0 bases for J; bases not matched to a gene: 7. Here the CDR3 DNA reads TGCGCCAGCAGCCGAGGGACTAGCGCCAGCTCCTACAATGAGCAGTTCTTC. As protein: CASSRGTSASSYNEQFF.